The present T cell receptor beta chain was sequenced within a study of circulating and synovial CD4+ cells in juvenile arthritis. Findings and limits, study-wide: The pathogenic-like versus bulk T cell difference escaped Vbeta family analysis. Some such blood samples were as oligoclonal as synovium. These blood cells shared more CDR3 sequences with synovium than bulk blood.

Assay: immunoSEQ multiplex PCR; the TCRdb copy retains only in-frame clones and omits some. The repertoire includes some 15,000 clones, approximately 88% of them detected once, and approximately 3.3% sits in the top ten. Germline assignment: CDR1 LNHDA and CDR2 SQIVND (reference sequence). With 6 bases clipped from V and 4 bases from J, the junction kept 5 bases outside the gene matches. This CDR3 contains 14 residues. For this clone: What it binds is unknown.

This TCR derives from a human patient with juvenile idiopathic arthritis. Some clones in this sample may be carry-over from other donors' samples. The chain carries TRBV19 and TRBJ1-2; 10 nucleotides align to TRBD1. The sample consisted of CD4+ T cells from synovial fluid. The DNA of the CDR3 is TGTGCCAGTAGCGGGACAGGGGCTATCTATGGCTACACCTTC. It encodes CASSGTGAIYGYTF.